The clone carrying this TCR beta chain was seen only a few times. Its specificity is not known. The data stem from a study of beta chain features in type 1 diabetes. Averaging roughly 110 mL, one heparinised blood draw was given by each donor. Populations isolated by sorting all had purity greater than 95%. Isolated RNA was reverse transcribed in full, so expressed TCRB transcripts were sequenced. Measured with immunoSEQ multiplex PCR; TCRdb has only the in-frame clones, and not every one. Of roughly 220,000 clones in the sample, 16% are singletons; the top ten hold approximately 0.086%. CDR1 and CDR2 (germline): SEHNR, FQNEAQ (reference sequence). The V end lost 0 bases, the J end lost 4 bases, and 6 bases lay between the germline ends. CDR3 size: 14 residues. Study-level points and caveats: Cells with high TCR expression could be over-represented by cDNA sequencing. Equally in patients and controls, PCR might preferentially amplify shorter templates. Researchers report that Type 1 diabetes patients had moderately but significantly shorter TCRB CDR3s across all four CD4+ subsets.

Material: naive CD4+ T cells from blood. The receptor was isolated from a man aged 25-45 years with type 1 diabetes. The chain recombines TRBV7-9 with TRBJ2-2; D is ambiguous. DNA of the CDR3: TGTGCCAGCAGCTTAGCCCAATCCACCGGGGAGCTGTTTTTT. It encodes CASSLAQSTGELFF.